The source of this TCR beta chain is a study of blood T cell repertoires in COVID-19. Study summary: PBMCs, B-cell-depleted T cells, or T cells provided the cDNA or gDNA that made up the material.

Trimming pared 1 base from V and 5 bases from J, leaving 13 bases between. The CDR3 runs to 15 residues. Germline V gives CDR1 MNHEY, CDR2 SMNVEV (reference sequence). Methods used by the authors: Amplified reference gene primers provided the basis for estimating nucleated cell counts. TCRdb's table, derived via immunoSEQ multiplex PCR, lists solely in-frame clones and lacks some. V and J calls and clone size are given by that table; D and trimming were obtained from the DNA. This table has 350,000 or so clones, 90% appearing once. The V gene is TRBV27, the J gene TRBJ2-3; D possibly corresponds to TRBD2 (7 bases). The clonotype comes from a man aged 18 to 35 with active or convalescent COVID-19. What was sequenced was peripheral blood. The CDR3 bases are TGTGCCAGCAGTTTATTTGAGGGGGGGCGAGATACGCAGTATTTT. Translated: CASSLFEGGRDTQYF.